The source of this T cell receptor beta chain is a study of T cells in Graves' hyperthyroidism and ophthalmopathy. Points from the study as a whole: Most clonotypes expanded in thyroid above 0.001 were likewise present in blood.

CDR1 and CDR2 (germline): SGHTA, FQGNSA. V lost 2 bases, J lost 9 bases, and 16 bases stayed unmatched. The CDR3 extends over 17 amino acids. The CDR3 regions of TCR beta were amplified from RNA transcripts. During a first-round RT-PCR of the TCR CDR3, the HTBI primer set was used. TCRdb reprocessed the multiplex PCR reads via MiXCR and lists one record per CDR3 protein. The table records around 700,000 distinct CDR3 sequences, under 20% of them present only once. This clonotype was seen ten or more times. Its antigen remains unidentified. The receptor's source is a woman in her 50s with Graves' hyperthyroidism that later progressed to Graves' ophthalmopathy. V is TRBV7-2 and J is TRBJ2-1; 7 nucleotides match TRBD2. Sequenced sample: blood. This chain's CDR3 is CASSLSSSGPASFEQFF. CDR3 coding DNA: TGTGCCAGCAGCTTATCATCTAGCGGTCCTGCCTCATTTGAGCAGTTCTTC.